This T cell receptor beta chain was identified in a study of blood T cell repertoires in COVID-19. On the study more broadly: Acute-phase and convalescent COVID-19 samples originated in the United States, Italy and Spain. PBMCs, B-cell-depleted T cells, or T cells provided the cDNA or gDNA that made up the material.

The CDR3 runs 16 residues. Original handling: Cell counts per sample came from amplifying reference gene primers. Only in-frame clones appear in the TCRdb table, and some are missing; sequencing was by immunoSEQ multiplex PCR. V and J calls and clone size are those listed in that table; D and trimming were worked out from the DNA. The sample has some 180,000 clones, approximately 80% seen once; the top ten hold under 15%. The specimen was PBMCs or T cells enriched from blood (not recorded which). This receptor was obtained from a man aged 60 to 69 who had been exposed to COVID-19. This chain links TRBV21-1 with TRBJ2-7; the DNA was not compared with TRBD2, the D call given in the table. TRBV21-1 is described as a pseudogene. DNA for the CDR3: TGTGCCAGCAACCTCCCTAGCGGGAGCTCTCTCTACGAGCAGTACTTC. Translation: CASNLPSGSSLYEQYF.